This T cell receptor (beta chain) comes out of a study of cytomegalovirus exposure and HLA in healthy donors. V was clipped by 2 bases and J by 6 bases; unmatched bases: 3. The CDR3 runs to 15 residues. Germline V gene data show CDR1 as SGHRS and CDR2 as YFSETQ. A word on this clone: Its antigen is undetermined.

The PCR contained 60 Vbeta and 13 Jbeta primers. The assay was immunoSEQ multiplex PCR, and TCRdb's table has in-frame clones only and misses some. The sample carries approximately 110,000 clones, less than 80% recorded once. The study sampled nominally healthy donors, though unrecorded immune exposures were likely. Findings and limits, study-wide: There were under 200 TCR beta chains listed as cytomegalovirus-associated. Looking again later, the authors saw that most CMV-associated TCR beta chains seemed HLA-restricted. Researchers reported in a later analysis that a missense DCLRE1C variant was tied to TCR beta V- and J-gene trimming.

The chain carries TRBV5-1 and TRBJ2-2, with 11 bases fitting TRBD2. Sequenced sample: PBMCs. This clonotype was obtained from a man aged 30 to 39 in good health and CMV-seropositive. The CDR3: CASSFLAGGPGELFF. The DNA of the CDR3 is TGCGCCAGCAGCTTCTTAGCGGGGGGGCCCGGGGAGCTGTTTTTT.